This T cell receptor beta chain was documented in a study of Ad26.COV2.S vaccination and SARS-CoV-2 variants. Study-level background: Donor allocation was to the COV1001 Ad26.COV2.S trial arm.

Clones were read by immunoSEQ multiplex PCR, and TCRdb kept only the in-frame ones, dropping some. The table has some 410,000 clones, approximately 90% seen once. Remarks on this clone: As yet, its antigen is unknown.

Study findings and constraints: The authors reported substantial breadth in spike-specific CD8+ and CD4+ T cell responses after vaccination. Measurement of non-spike TCR breadth gave similar results in vaccine and placebo recipients.

With V trimmed by 3 bases and J by 1 base, 7 bases remained unmatched. The CDR3 has 15 amino acids. Treatment here: 15 to 20 received Ad26.COV2.S at low or high dose, single or two shots; several received placebo; per-sample allocation not given. On day 63 after the first injection, vaccine and placebo recipients gave samples. The chain links TRBV5-7 to TRBJ2-7, with 7 bases that match TRBD1. TRBV5-7 is recorded as an ORF, its role being uncertain. The clonotype originates from a person between 18 and 60 years old who received the Ad26.COV2.S COVID-19 vaccine or a placebo. The source material was peripheral blood, sampled in a trial of Ad26.COV2.S vaccine versus placebo. The CDR3: CASSSLRDRSYEQYF. Here the CDR3 DNA reads TGTGCCAGCAGCTCGCTTCGGGACAGATCCTACGAGCAGTACTTC.